The source of this T cell receptor (beta chain) is a study of T cells in narcolepsy. Here immunoSEQ multiplex PCR was the method, and the copy in TCRdb shows in-frame clones only, minus some. The sample lists over 30,000 clones, over 75% occurring once. The germline V and J ends were trimmed by 1 base and 1 base, with 9 bases remaining between them. This CDR3 contains 14 residues. CDR1 and CDR2 from the germline V gene are SGHDT and YYEEEE. Source material: CD45RA- memory CD4+ T cells from PBMCs. The J gene is TRBJ2-7, the V gene TRBV5-6; D is undetermined. The receptor's source is a human donor with narcolepsy. The CDR3 here is CASSLPTWSYEQYF. Here the CDR3 DNA reads TGTGCCAGCAGCTTGCCCACTTGGTCCTACGAGCAGTACTTC.